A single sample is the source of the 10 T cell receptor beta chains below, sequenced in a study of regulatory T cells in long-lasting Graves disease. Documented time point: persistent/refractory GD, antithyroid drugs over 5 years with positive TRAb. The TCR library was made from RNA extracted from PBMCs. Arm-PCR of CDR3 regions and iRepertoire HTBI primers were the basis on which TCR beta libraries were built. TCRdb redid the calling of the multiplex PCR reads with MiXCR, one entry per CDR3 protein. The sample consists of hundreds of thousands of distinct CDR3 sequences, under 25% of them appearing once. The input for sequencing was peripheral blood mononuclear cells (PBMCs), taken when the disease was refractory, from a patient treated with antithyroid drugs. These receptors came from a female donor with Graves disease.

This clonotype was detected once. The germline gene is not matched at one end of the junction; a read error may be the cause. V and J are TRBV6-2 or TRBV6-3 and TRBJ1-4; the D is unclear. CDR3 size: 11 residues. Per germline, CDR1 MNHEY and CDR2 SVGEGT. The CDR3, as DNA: TGTGCCAGCAGAGCACTGGAAAAACTGCTTTTT. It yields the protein CASRALEKLLF.

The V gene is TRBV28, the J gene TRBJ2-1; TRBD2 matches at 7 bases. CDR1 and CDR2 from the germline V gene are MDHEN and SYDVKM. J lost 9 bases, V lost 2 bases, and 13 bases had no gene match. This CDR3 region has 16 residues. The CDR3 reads CASSLLADEIRSEQFF. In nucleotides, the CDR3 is TGTGCCAGCAGTTTACTAGCGGATGAGATAAGGAGTGAGCAGTTCTTC.

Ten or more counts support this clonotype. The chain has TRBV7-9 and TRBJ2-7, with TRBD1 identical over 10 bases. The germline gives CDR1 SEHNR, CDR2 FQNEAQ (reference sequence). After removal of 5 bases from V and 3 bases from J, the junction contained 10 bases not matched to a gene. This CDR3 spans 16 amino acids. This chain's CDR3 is CASSQNTGTGVYEQYF. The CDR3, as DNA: TGTGCCAGCAGCCAAAATACCGGGACAGGGGTCTACGAGCAGTACTTC. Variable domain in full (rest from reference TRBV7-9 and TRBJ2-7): DTGVSQNPRHKITKRGQNVTFRCDPISEHNRLYWYRQTLGQGPEFLTYFQNEAQLEKSRLLSDRFSAERPKGSFSTLEIQRTEQGDSAMYLCASSQNTGTGVYEQYFGPGTRLTVT.

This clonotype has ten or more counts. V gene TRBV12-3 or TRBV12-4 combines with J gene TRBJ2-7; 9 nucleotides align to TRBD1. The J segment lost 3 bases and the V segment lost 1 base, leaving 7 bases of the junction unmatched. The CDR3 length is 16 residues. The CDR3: CASSLVILDRGYEQYF. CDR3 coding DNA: TGTGCCAGCAGTTTAGTTATTTTGGACAGGGGCTACGAGCAGTACTTC.

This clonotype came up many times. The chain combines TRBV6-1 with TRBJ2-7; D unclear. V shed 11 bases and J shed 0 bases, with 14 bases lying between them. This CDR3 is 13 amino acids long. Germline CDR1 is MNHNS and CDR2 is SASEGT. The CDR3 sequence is CAASWTDSYEQYF. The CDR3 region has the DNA TGTGCCGCCTCGTGGACGGACTCCTACGAGCAGTACTTC.

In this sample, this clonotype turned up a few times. CDR3: CASSQLIRDTKEYGYTF. The CDR3, as DNA: TGTGCCAGCAGCCAACTCATCCGGGACACAAAAGAATATGGCTACACCTTC. The chain links TRBV3-1 to TRBJ1-2; maybe TRBD1 (6 bases). Trimming left V 2 bases short and J 5 bases short, with 21 bases between. CDR1 is LGHDT, CDR2 YNNKEL, per germline (reference sequence). This CDR3 contains 17 residues.

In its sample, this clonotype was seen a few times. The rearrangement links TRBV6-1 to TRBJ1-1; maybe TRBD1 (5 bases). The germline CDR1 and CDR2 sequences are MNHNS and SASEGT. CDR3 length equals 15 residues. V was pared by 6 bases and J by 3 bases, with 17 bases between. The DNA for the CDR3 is TGTGCCAGCAGCGTCGGGACCGATTTTGACACTGAAGCTTTCTTT. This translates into CASSVGTDFDTEAFF.

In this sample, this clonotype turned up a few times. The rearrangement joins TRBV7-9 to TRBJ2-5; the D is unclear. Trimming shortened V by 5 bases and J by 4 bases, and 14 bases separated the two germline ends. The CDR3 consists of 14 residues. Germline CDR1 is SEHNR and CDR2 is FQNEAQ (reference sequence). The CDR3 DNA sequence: TGTGCCAGCAGCACCACGTCGCGTTCAGAGACCCAGTACTTC. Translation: CASSTTSRSETQYF.

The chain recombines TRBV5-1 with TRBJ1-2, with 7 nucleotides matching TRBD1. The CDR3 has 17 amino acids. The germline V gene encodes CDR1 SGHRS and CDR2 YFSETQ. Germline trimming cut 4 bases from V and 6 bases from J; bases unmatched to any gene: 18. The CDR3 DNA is TGCGCCAGCAGCAATGAAAAGGTCACAGGGGATTTGGATGGCTACACCTTC. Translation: CASSNEKVTGDLDGYTF.

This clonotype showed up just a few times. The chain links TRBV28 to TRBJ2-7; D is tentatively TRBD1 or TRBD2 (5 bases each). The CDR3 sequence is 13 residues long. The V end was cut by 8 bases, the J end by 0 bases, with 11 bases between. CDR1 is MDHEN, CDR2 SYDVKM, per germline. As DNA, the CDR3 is TGTGCCAGCGACCCGGGGCTCTCCTACGAGCAGTACTTC. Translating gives CASDPGLSYEQYF. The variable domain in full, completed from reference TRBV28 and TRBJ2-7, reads DVKVTQSSRYLVKRTGEKVFLECVQDMDHENMFWYRQDPGLGLRLIYFSYDVKMKEKGDIPEGYSVSREKKERFSLILESASTNQTSMYLCASDPGLSYEQYFGPGTRLTVT.